The 15 T cell receptor beta chains presented below share a single source sample, sequenced in a study of blood T cell repertoires in COVID-19 (dated by TCRdb to about 2020). Library preparation used the immunoSEQ multiplex PCR assay. Not all clones reach the TCRdb copy of this immuneACCESS table, which keeps in-frame sequences only. Checked studies attribute under half of the gap to unresolved V genes and leave the rest unexplained. Recorded for this sample are 200,000 or so clones; over 65% of them occurred a single time. The top ten hold 15% to 20% of the sample. Sequenced input: peripheral blood. The receptors come from a person aged 70 to 85 with COVID-19, enrolled during active disease.

The chain carries TRBV13 and TRBJ1-2; a possible D gene is TRBD1 (6 bases). V lost 0 bases, J lost 4 bases, and 15 bases lay in between. The CDR3 sequence is 16 residues long. The germline V gene encodes CDR1 PRHDT and CDR2 FYEKMQ (reference sequence). The CDR3 is CASSLGGDTMSYGYTF. In DNA form, the CDR3 reads TGTGCCAGCAGCTTAGGGGGGGACACGATGAGCTATGGCTACACCTTC.

CDR3 amino acids: CASSTLTATNEKLFF. The DNA for the CDR3 is TGTGCCAGTAGTACCCTAACAGCAACTAATGAAAAACTGTTTTTT. The chain is built from TRBV19 and TRBJ1-4; D not resolved. Germline lookup yields CDR1 LNHDA and CDR2 SQIVND (reference sequence). CDR3 length: 15 residues. Deletions cut 4 bases from V and 0 bases from J, with 9 bases between.

V is TRBV29-1 and J is TRBJ2-1, with D perhaps TRBD2 (5 bases). From germline, CDR1 is SQVTM and CDR2 ANQGSEA. The V gene lost 7 bases and the J gene lost 6 bases, with 13 bases spanning the gap. The CDR3 length is 12 residues. CDR3 sequence reads: CSAARGGNEQFF. The CDR3 DNA reads as TGCAGCGCTGCTCGGGGTGGCAATGAGCAGTTCTTC.

The chain combines TRBV4-2 with TRBJ2-6; no reliable D call. The V end was cut by 3 bases, the J end by 0 bases, with 9 bases between. Looked up from germline, CDR1 is LGHNA and CDR2 is YNFKEQ. The CDR3 consists of 16 residues. This chain's CDR3 is CASSHAPSSGANVLTF. CDR3 coding DNA: TGTGCCAGCAGCCATGCACCCAGCTCTGGGGCCAACGTCCTGACTTTC.

This chain uses TRBV5-8 with TRBJ2-7; 7 nucleotides line up with TRBD1. Trimming at V came to 0 bases and at J to 3 bases, leaving 3 bases not matched to a gene. Per the germline V gene, CDR1 is SGHTS and CDR2 is YDEGEE. CDR3 size: 14 residues. The DNA for the CDR3 is TGTGCCAGCAGCTTGGCCGGGACAGTCTACGAGCAGTACTTC. This gives the protein CASSLAGTVYEQYF. Full variable domain (rest looked up from reference TRBV5-8 and TRBJ2-7): EAGVTQSPTHLIKTRGQQATLRCSPISGHTSVYWYQQALGLGLQFLLWYDEGEERNRGNFPPRFSGRQFPNYSSELNVNALELEDSALYLCASSLAGTVYEQYFGPGTRLTVT.

The genes are TRBV7-6 and TRBJ2-5; 10 nucleotides agree with TRBD1. The CDR3 is 14 residues long. Germline V lookup: CDR1 SGHVS, CDR2 FNYEAQ. V dropped 5 bases and J dropped 10; count of bases not matched to a gene: 10. Written as DNA, the CDR3 is TGTGCCAGCAGCGTAGACAGGGGGCGAAATCTCCAGTACTTC. Protein sequence: CASSVDRGRNLQYF.

This clone is a singleton in its sample. The chain employs TRBV4-3 and TRBJ2-7; 8 bases line up with TRBD1. The germline gives CDR1 LGHNA, CDR2 YSLEER. This CDR3 is 15 amino acids long. The V and J ends lost 2 bases and 2 bases, in that order; junction bases with no gene match: 5. In nucleotides, the CDR3 is TGCGCCAGCAGCCAAAACAGGGGGACCCCCTACGAGCAGTACTTC. This translates into CASSQNRGTPYEQYF.

The chain's CDR3 is CASSWTRGNADTQYF. DNA for the CDR3: TGTGCCAGCAGCTGGACTAGAGGTAACGCAGATACGCAGTATTTT. This sequence joins TRBV7-8 and TRBJ2-3; the match to TRBD2 covers 7 bases. Germline V gene lookup returns CDR1 SGHVS and CDR2 FQNEAQ. V lost 4 bases, J lost 4 bases, and 8 bases stayed unmatched. There are 15 residues in the CDR3.

V is TRBV5-6 and J is TRBJ2-7; tentative D call: TRBD2 (6 bases). Trimming cost V 4 bases and J 4 bases, with 12 bases left between them. CDR3 length: 13 residues. Germline V CDR1 and CDR2: SGHDT, YYEEEE. CDR3 in DNA: TGTGCCAGCAGCCTAGGGACTGTGTACGAGCAGTACTTC. Translation gives CASSLGTVYEQYF.

The V call is TRBV5-6, the J call TRBJ1-1; 8 bases align to TRBD1. The CDR3 is made up of 15 amino acids. CDR1 is SGHDT and CDR2 is YYEEEE in the germline V gene. V lost 5 bases to trimming and J lost 1 base; unmatched junction nucleotides: 7. CDR3: CASRDRARKNTEAFF. The CDR3 nucleotides are TGTGCCAGCAGGGACAGGGCGAGAAAGAACACTGAAGCTTTCTTT.

CDR3 DNA: TGTGCCAGCAGCTCCAGGGTTAGGGGCTACACCTTC. It translates to CASSSRVRGYTF. This chain uses TRBV3-1 (or the pseudogene TRBV3-2) with TRBJ1-2, with a possible D match to TRBD1 (5 bases). Germline CDR1 is LGHDT and CDR2 is YNNKEL (reference sequence). V was trimmed by 5 bases and J by 8 bases, leaving 12 bases between them. This CDR3 has 12 residues.

This chain joins TRBV12-3 or TRBV12-4 and TRBJ1-2; D is uncertain. This CDR3 is 13 amino acids long. V shed 1 base and J shed 4 bases, with 7 bases lying between them. The CDR3: CASSLDQVYGYTF. The CDR3 region has the DNA TGTGCCAGCAGTTTAGACCAGGTCTATGGCTACACCTTC.

The chain couples TRBV7-2 to TRBJ2-4; tentatively, D is TRBD2 (6 bases). The length of the CDR3 is 14 residues. V was cut by 5 bases and J by 10 bases, with 18 bases left in between. The germline V gene has CDR1 SGHTA and CDR2 FQGNSA. CDR3 coding DNA: TGTGCCAGCAGCCCCCTCAGGGCGGGGAATATTCAGTACTTC. Amino acid sequence: CASSPLRAGNIQYF.

The V gene is TRBV4-3, the J gene TRBJ2-1; D possibly corresponds to TRBD2 (5 bases). The germline gives CDR1 LGHNA, CDR2 YSLEER. The CDR3 has 14 residues. Trimming pared 0 bases from V and 12 bases from J, leaving 15 bases between. The CDR3 DNA reads TGCGCCAGCAGCCAAGAAGACGGGGTTTTTCGGCAGTTCTTC. This translates into CASSQEDGVFRQFF.

This chain links TRBV18 with TRBJ2-2; unclear D gene. V dropped 1 base and J dropped 8 bases, with 11 bases sitting between them. This CDR3 has 14 residues. Germline V gene data show CDR1 as KGHSH and CDR2 as LQKENI. The CDR3 spells CASSPRPPPGELFF. The DNA for the CDR3 is TGTGCCAGCTCACCACGGCCCCCACCAGGGGAGCTGTTTTTT. Together with reference TRBV18 and TRBJ2-2, the CDR3 gives the full variable domain: NAGVMQNPRHLVRRRGQEARLRCSPMKGHSHVYWYRQLPEEGLKFMVYLQKENIIDESGMPKERFSAEFPKEGPSILRIQQVVRGDSAAYFCASSPRPPPGELFFGEGSRLTVL.